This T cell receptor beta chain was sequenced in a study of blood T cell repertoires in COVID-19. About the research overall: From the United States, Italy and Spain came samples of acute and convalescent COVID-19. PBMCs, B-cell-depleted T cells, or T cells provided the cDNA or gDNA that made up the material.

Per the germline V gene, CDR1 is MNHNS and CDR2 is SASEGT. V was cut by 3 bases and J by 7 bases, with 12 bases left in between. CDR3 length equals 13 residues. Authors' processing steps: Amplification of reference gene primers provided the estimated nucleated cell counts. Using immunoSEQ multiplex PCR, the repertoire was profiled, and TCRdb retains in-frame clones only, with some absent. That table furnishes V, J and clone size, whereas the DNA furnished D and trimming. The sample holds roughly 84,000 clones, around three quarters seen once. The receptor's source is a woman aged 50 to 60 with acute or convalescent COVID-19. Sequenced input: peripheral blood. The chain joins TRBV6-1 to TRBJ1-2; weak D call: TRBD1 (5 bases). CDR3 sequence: CASSDDRWAGYTF. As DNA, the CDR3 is TGTGCCAGCAGTGACGACAGATGGGCTGGCTACACCTTC.